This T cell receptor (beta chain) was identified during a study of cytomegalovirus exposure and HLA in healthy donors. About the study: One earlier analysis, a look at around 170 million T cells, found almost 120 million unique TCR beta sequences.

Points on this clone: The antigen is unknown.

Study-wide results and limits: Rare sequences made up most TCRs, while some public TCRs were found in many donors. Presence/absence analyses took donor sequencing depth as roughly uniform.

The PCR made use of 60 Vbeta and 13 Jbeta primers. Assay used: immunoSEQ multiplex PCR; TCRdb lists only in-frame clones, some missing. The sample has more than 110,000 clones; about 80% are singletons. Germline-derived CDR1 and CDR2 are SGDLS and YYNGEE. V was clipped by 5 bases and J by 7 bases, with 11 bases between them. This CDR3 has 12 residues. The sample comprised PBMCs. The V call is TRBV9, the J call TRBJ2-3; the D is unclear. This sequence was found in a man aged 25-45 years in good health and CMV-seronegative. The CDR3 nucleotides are TGTGCCAGCAGTGAAACTGCCAATACGCAGTATTTT. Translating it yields CASSETANTQYF.